The 18 T cell receptor beta chains below come from one sample, sequenced in a study of blood T cell repertoires in COVID-19. Measured with immunoSEQ multiplex PCR; TCRdb has only the in-frame clones, and not every one. The sample carries around 290,000 clones, around nine tenths recorded once. Specimen: peripheral blood. The receptors here all came from a woman in her seventies with COVID-19, enrolled during active disease.

The genes are TRBV4-1 and TRBJ2-3; TRBD2 matches at 10 bases. Germline CDR1 and CDR2: MGHRA and YSYEKL. The CDR3 contains 18 residues. J was trimmed by 0 bases and V by 1 base; bases with no gene match: 7. The CDR3 loop is CASSQGPLAGGSTDTQYF. The CDR3 bases are TGCGCCAGCAGCCAAGGACCCTTAGCGGGGGGTAGCACAGATACGCAGTATTTT.

The chain links TRBV6-2 or TRBV6-3 to TRBJ1-4, with 8 bases matching TRBD1. Germline CDR1 is MNHEY and CDR2 is SVGEGT. Germline trimming cut 2 bases from V and 6 bases from J; bases unmatched to any gene: 5. This CDR3 is 15 amino acids long. CDR3 residues: CASSYASGGHEKLFF. The CDR3 bases are TGTGCCAGCAGTTACGCGTCAGGGGGCCATGAAAAACTGTTTTTT.

This chain links TRBV28 with TRBJ1-1; 9 bases agree with TRBD1. Trimming took 6 bases from V and 7 from J; bases not matched to a gene: 12. The germline V gene encodes CDR1 MDHEN and CDR2 SYDVKM. The CDR3 contains 15 residues. CDR3 loop: CASRQMDRGRDEAFF. CDR3 nucleotides: TGTGCCAGCAGGCAAATGGACAGGGGAAGGGATGAAGCTTTCTTT.

The sample holds one count of this clone. The chain uses TRBV29-1 and TRBJ2-1; D perhaps matches TRBD1 (6 bases). Between the trimmed V and J ends, which lost 6 bases and 3 bases, there was a span of 15 bases. CDR3 length equals 14 residues. Germline lookup yields CDR1 SQVTM and CDR2 ANQGSEA. The DNA for the CDR3 is TGCAGCGTACCCCGAGGGGGTGGCTACAATGAGCAGTTCTTC. Amino acids: CSVPRGGGYNEQFF.

This clone has more than one count but fewer than ten. The rearrangement links TRBV6-6 to TRBJ1-1, with D perhaps matching TRBD1 (5 bases). This CDR3 contains 15 residues. Trimming cost V 2 bases and J 4 bases, with 14 bases left between them. Germline CDR1 and CDR2: MNHNY and SVGAGI (reference sequence). The CDR3, as DNA: TGTGCCAGCAGTTACCGTGCGGGGCCCGGCACTGAAGCTTTCTTT. Its translation: CASSYRAGPGTEAFF.

This chain links TRBV5-3 with TRBJ1-1; TRBD1 matches 8 bases. TRBV5-3 belongs to the ORF category, with a function that is uncertain. The length of the CDR3 is 13 residues. V was pared by 4 bases and J by 4 bases, with 3 bases of the junction left unmatched. This chain's CDR3 is CARSPGTGTEAFF. DNA for the CDR3: TGTGCCAGAAGCCCCGGGACAGGCACTGAAGCTTTCTTT.

The chain recombines TRBV27 with TRBJ1-1; D is uncertain. Germline V CDR1 and CDR2: MNHEY, SMNVEV (reference sequence). The CDR3 is 12 amino acids. V was pared by 6 bases and J by 2 bases, with 7 bases between. The CDR3 sequence: CASRQKNTEAFF. CDR3 coding DNA: TGTGCCAGCAGACAAAAAAACACTGAAGCTTTCTTT.

This clone turned up a few times. V and J are TRBV19 and TRBJ1-5, with 7 bases lining up with TRBD1. CDR3 size: 17 residues. Germline V gene lookup returns CDR1 LNHDA and CDR2 SQIVND (reference sequence). V lost 0 bases to trimming and J lost 7 bases; unmatched junction nucleotides: 12. The CDR3 is CASSIEGYRGGGQPQHF. CDR3 coding DNA: TGTGCCAGTAGTATAGAGGGGTACAGGGGAGGTGGACAGCCCCAGCATTTT.

The chain recombines TRBV2 with TRBJ2-2; TRBD1 aligns across 8 bases. Trimming cost V 4 bases and J 5 bases; bases outside gene matches: 3. Germline CDR1 and CDR2: SNHLY and FYNNEI. This CDR3 region has 14 residues. CDR3: CASSGTGRTGELFF. Here the CDR3 DNA reads TGTGCCAGCAGTGGGACAGGGAGAACCGGGGAGCTGTTTTTT.

The CDR3 region has the DNA TGTGCCAGCAGTCCCAACTCAGGGAGGAAGCAGTACTTC. It specifies CASSPNSGRKQYF. This sequence joins TRBV28 and TRBJ2-7; D perhaps matches TRBD2 (6 bases). Trimming pared 5 bases from V and 8 bases from J, leaving 16 bases between. This CDR3 region has 13 residues. Germline CDR1 is MDHEN and CDR2 is SYDVKM.

The chain carries TRBV6-6 and TRBJ1-1; the match to TRBD1 covers 9 bases. The germline gives CDR1 MNHNY, CDR2 SVGAGI (reference sequence). The ends lost 2 bases at V and 11 bases at J; junction bases unmatched: 12. This CDR3 contains 15 residues. CDR3 DNA: TGTGCCAGCAGTTACCCCGGGGGACAGGGAAAAGAGGCTTTCTTT. Its translation is CASSYPGGQGKEAFF.

The chain uses TRBV6-6 and TRBJ1-5; 9 bases map to TRBD1. V trimming: 5 bases; J trimming: 3 bases; junction bases outside the gene matches: 8. Germline CDR1 and CDR2: MNHNY and SVGAGI (reference sequence). The CDR3 totals 16 residues. Here the CDR3 DNA reads TGTGCCAGCAGTCAACGGACAGGGGAGATCAATCAGCCCCAGCATTTT. This sequence encodes CASSQRTGEINQPQHF.

The rearrangement joins TRBV6-1 to TRBJ2-1; possible D gene TRBD1, 6 bases. The CDR3 totals 19 residues. Germline CDR1 is MNHNS and CDR2 is SASEGT. The germline V and J ends were trimmed by 4 bases and 6 bases, with 28 bases remaining between them. The CDR3: CASSGQSLSNRVISNEQFF. Here the CDR3 DNA reads TGTGCCAGCAGTGGCCAATCCCTCTCAAACAGGGTGATTAGCAATGAGCAGTTCTTC.

The chain has TRBV2 and TRBJ2-7, with D uncertain. Germline V gene sequence: CDR1 SNHLY, CDR2 FYNNEI. V shed 5 bases and J shed 4 bases, with 6 bases lying between them. The CDR3 runs 11 residues. CDR3 region: CASSTIYEQYF. In DNA, the CDR3 is TGTGCCAGCAGTACTATATACGAGCAGTACTTC.

V and J are TRBV29-1 and TRBJ2-3; 8 bases are a match to TRBD1. The CDR3 has 12 residues. CDR1 and CDR2 (germline): SQVTM, ANQGSEA. V was pared by 7 bases and J by 5 bases, with 5 bases of the junction left unmatched. CDR3 DNA: TGCAGCGGGAGGACAGGGAGAGATACGCAGTATTTT. Its translation is CSGRTGRDTQYF.

The chain uses TRBV28 and TRBJ1-5, with a weak D call TRBD1 (5 bases). Germline lookup yields CDR1 MDHEN and CDR2 SYDVKM. V was trimmed by 7 bases and J by 6 bases, leaving 16 bases between them. The length of the CDR3 is 14 residues. The CDR3 DNA reads TGTGCCAGCACCCCGTCCAGGGTTGTTCAGCCCCAGCATTTT. It encodes CASTPSRVVQPQHF.

The sample holds a few counts of this clone. The chain joins TRBV5-4 to TRBJ1-2; D remains ambiguous. The CDR3 covers 14 residues. The V gene lost 0 bases and the J gene lost 0 bases, with 6 bases spanning the gap. In germline, CDR1 is SGHNT, CDR2 YYREEE (reference sequence). Here the CDR3 reads CASSLGAANYGYTF. The DNA for the CDR3 is TGTGCCAGCAGCTTGGGTGCGGCTAACTATGGCTACACCTTC.

The chain links TRBV28 to TRBJ2-3; 9 nucleotides agree with TRBD1. This CDR3 contains 13 residues. The germline gives CDR1 MDHEN, CDR2 SYDVKM. The J segment lost 2 bases and the V segment lost 8 bases, leaving 2 bases of the junction unmatched. CDR3 in amino acids: CASRDRATDTQYF. CDR3 DNA sequence: TGTGCCAGCCGGGACAGGGCCACAGATACGCAGTATTTT.